The 15 T cell receptor beta chains below come from one sample, sequenced in a study of human T cells and chemical hapten exposure. The sample's time point: patch test 3, about 24 weeks after DPC sensitization. Treatment indicated: therapeutic diphenylcyclopropenone sensitization with weekly scalp DPC. In TCRdb, the RACE reads were re-called with MiXCR into one record per CDR3 protein. The table has approximately 80,000 distinct CDR3 sequences, 9.5% to 14% seen once. The source material was whole blood, sampled in connection with sensitization to the hapten diphenylcyclopropenone (DPC). The receptors stem from a woman aged 45-65 years with alopecia areata. Some clones in this sample may be carry-over from other donors' samples.

The gene calls are TRBV29-1 and TRBJ2-7, with 12 nucleotides matching TRBD2. Trimming cost V 6 bases and J 5 bases; bases outside gene matches: 11. In germline, CDR1 is SQVTM, CDR2 ANQGSEA. This CDR3 contains 15 residues. The CDR3 loop is CSVLTSGSVPNEQYF. CDR3 sequence (DNA): TGCAGCGTGCTGACTAGCGGGAGTGTCCCCAACGAGCAGTACTTC.

This clonotype was counted at least ten times. The gene calls are TRBV20-1 and TRBJ2-3; 7 positions agree with TRBD2. The CDR3 is 14 residues long. Looked up from germline, CDR1 is DFQATT and CDR2 is SNEGSKA (reference sequence). Trimming cost V 5 bases and J 1 base; bases outside gene matches: 6. CDR3 nucleotides: TGCAGTGCTGGGGCCGCGGGGGGCACAGATACGCAGTATTTT. This gives the protein CSAGAAGGTDTQYF.

This clonotype was observed a few times. The V gene is TRBV3-1, the J gene TRBJ2-1; D may be TRBD2 (6 bases). V lost 4 bases and J 7 bases, leaving 8 bases between the germline ends. The germline gives CDR1 LGHDT, CDR2 YNNKEL (reference sequence). This CDR3 region has 12 residues. In DNA form, the CDR3 reads TGTGCCAGCAGCCGAGGAGGGAATGAGCAGTTCTTC. Translating gives CASSRGGNEQFF.

In this sample, this clonotype turned up many times. The gene calls are TRBV7-3 and TRBJ2-1; TRBD2 aligns across 12 bases. V was pared by 5 bases and J by 9 bases, with 11 bases of the junction left unmatched. The length of the CDR3 is 16 residues. Per germline, CDR1 SGHTA and CDR2 FQGTGA. The CDR3: CASSPISSGRASEQFF. In DNA, the CDR3 is TGTGCCAGCAGCCCGATATCTAGCGGGAGGGCCAGTGAGCAGTTCTTC.

In regard to this clonotype: This could be a read error, since a much larger clone is one nucleotide away. The chain carries TRBV7-9 and TRBJ1-2; weak D call: TRBD1 (6 bases). CDR1 and CDR2 (germline): SEHNR, FQNEAQ (reference sequence). V was shortened by 5 bases and J by 0 bases, with 13 bases between the two germline ends. The CDR3 has 15 residues. CDR3 nucleotides: TGTGCCAGCAGCAGAAACCCAGGGGCTAACTATGGCTACACCTTC. Its protein product is CASSRNPGANYGYTF.

This clonotype occurred many times. The J gene is TRBJ2-7, the V gene TRBV27; 8 nucleotides align to TRBD2. This CDR3 has 17 amino acids. V was clipped by 3 bases and J by 5 bases; unmatched bases: 15. CDR1 is MNHEY, CDR2 SMNVEV, per germline (reference sequence). CDR3: CASSFLTSGRRLDEQYF. The DNA for the CDR3 is TGTGCCAGCAGTTTCCTCACTAGCGGCAGGAGGCTGGACGAGCAGTACTTC.

This clonotype was recorded at least ten times. The V call is TRBV6-2 or TRBV6-3, the J call TRBJ2-2; D remains ambiguous. V was shortened by 4 bases and J by 4 bases, with 4 bases between the two germline ends. The germline V gene has CDR1 MNHEY and CDR2 SVGEGT. CDR3 size: 12 residues. The CDR3 reads CASSWSTGELFF. For the CDR3, the DNA is TGTGCCAGCAGTTGGTCCACCGGGGAGCTGTTTTTT.

The chain combines TRBV4-3 with TRBJ2-7; D might be TRBD2 (6 bases). Germline CDR1 and CDR2: LGHNA and YSLEER. The germline V and J ends were trimmed by 5 bases and 1 base, with 9 bases remaining between them. This CDR3 has 13 amino acids. CDR3 protein: CASSYGLSYEQYF. DNA of the CDR3: TGCGCCAGCAGCTACGGACTATCCTACGAGCAGTACTTC.

This clonotype turned up a few times. The V gene is TRBV5-6, the J gene TRBJ1-6; tentatively, D is TRBD1 (6 bases). Germline values: CDR1 SGHDT, CDR2 YYEEEE. The CDR3 totals 17 residues. Trimming cost V 3 bases and J 0 bases, with 13 bases left between them. The CDR3 DNA reads TGTGCCAGCAGCTCACAGGGTCTGAGCTCCTATAATTCACCCCTCCACTTT. This sequence encodes CASSSQGLSSYNSPLHF.

The rearrangement links TRBV29-1 to TRBJ2-5, with unresolved D. The V end lost 5 bases, the J end lost 2 bases, and 9 bases lay between the germline ends. The CDR3 consists of 12 residues. From germline, CDR1 is SQVTM and CDR2 ANQGSEA. The DNA of the CDR3 is TGCAGCGTTCGCAGGAATCAAGAGACCCAGTACTTC. Amino acids: CSVRRNQETQYF.

This clonotype was recorded many times. The chain links TRBV7-3 to TRBJ2-1; D is unresolved. Trimming removed 4 bases at V and 1 base at J, with 11 bases between. The CDR3 length is 15 residues. CDR1 is SGHTA, CDR2 FQGTGA, per germline. This CDR3 is CASSSLVGSYNEQFF. CDR3 nucleotide sequence: TGTGCCAGCAGCTCTCTAGTGGGGTCCTACAATGAGCAGTTCTTC.

This clonotype was detected many times. This rearrangement joins TRBV7-3 to TRBJ1-1; perhaps TRBD1 as D (6 bases). The CDR3 extends over 15 amino acids. Per the germline V gene, CDR1 is SGHTA and CDR2 is FQGTGA. Deletions cut 1 base from V and 4 bases from J, with 13 bases between. The CDR3 loop is CASSLSGGRVTEAFF. In DNA, the CDR3 is TGTGCCAGCAGCTTAAGCGGGGGGCGCGTCACTGAAGCTTTCTTT.

There are many counts of this clonotype. The chain employs TRBV12-3 or TRBV12-4 and TRBJ2-3, with D possibly being TRBD1 (5 bases). This CDR3 comprises 15 residues. Trimming took 6 bases from V and 3 from J, leaving 16 bases between them. As DNA, the CDR3 is TGTGCCAGCAGCTACAGGCGGTTTATAACAGATACGCAGTATTTT. Encoded protein: CASSYRRFITDTQYF.

V gene TRBV28 combines with J gene TRBJ1-5; no clear D gene. The CDR3 loop spans 18 amino acids. Deletions cut 11 bases from V and 0 bases from J, with 26 bases between. Germline CDR1 and CDR2: MDHEN and SYDVKM. The CDR3 bases are TGTGCCGCCAGCGTAGTCGGGCTGGGAGTGCGTAGCAATCAGCCCCAGCATTTT. Its translation is CAASVVGLGVRSNQPQHF.

The chain has TRBV7-2 and TRBJ2-7, with D perhaps matching TRBD1 (5 bases). Germline V lookup: CDR1 SGHTA, CDR2 FQGNSA. The length of the CDR3 is 14 residues. V was shortened by 4 bases and J by 2 bases, with 12 bases between the two germline ends. In DNA form, the CDR3 reads TGTGCCAGCAGCTCCCACAGGTTCACCTACGAGCAGTACTTC. Protein sequence: CASSSHRFTYEQYF.